This T cell receptor (beta chain) derives from a study of T cell repertoires in cytomegalovirus infection. Study at large: Both CMV infection and a matching HLA type were indicated by public TCR beta signatures.

The length of the CDR3 is 14 residues. Trimming cost V 7 bases and J 4 bases, with 16 bases left between them. The V gene's germline CDR1 is SGHDT and CDR2 YYEEEE. Using its own MiXCR run on the reads, TCRdb lists one record per CDR3 protein. The data hold around 260,000 distinct CDR3 sequences, with roughly 24% observed a single time. This TCR was sampled from a human donor in good health (CMV status not recorded). Some clones in this sample may be carry-over from other donors' samples. The chain recombines TRBV5-6 with TRBJ2-3, with a weak D call TRBD2 (7 bases). The sequenced material came from PBMCs. The CDR3 region is CASLVRGAADTQYF. For the CDR3, the DNA is TGTGCCAGCTTGGTCCGGGGGGCAGCAGATACGCAGTATTTT.